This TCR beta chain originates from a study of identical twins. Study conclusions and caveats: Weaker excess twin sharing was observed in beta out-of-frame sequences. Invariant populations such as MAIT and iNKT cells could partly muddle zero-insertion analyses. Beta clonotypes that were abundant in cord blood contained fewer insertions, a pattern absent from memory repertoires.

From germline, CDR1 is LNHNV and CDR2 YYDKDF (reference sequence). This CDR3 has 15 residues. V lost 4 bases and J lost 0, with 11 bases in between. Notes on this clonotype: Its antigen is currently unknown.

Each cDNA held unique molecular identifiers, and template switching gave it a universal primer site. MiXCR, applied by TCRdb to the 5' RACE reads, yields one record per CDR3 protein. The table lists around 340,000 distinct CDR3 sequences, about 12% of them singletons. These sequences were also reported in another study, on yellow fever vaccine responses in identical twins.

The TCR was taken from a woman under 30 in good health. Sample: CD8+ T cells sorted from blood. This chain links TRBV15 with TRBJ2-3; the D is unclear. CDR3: CATSTRVTSTDTQYF. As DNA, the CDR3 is TGTGCCACCAGCACACGGGTGACTAGCACAGATACGCAGTATTTT.